These 13 T cell receptor beta chains share one sample of origin, sequenced in a study of T cell changes during pregnancy in multiple sclerosis. Profiled with immunoSEQ multiplex PCR; TCRdb holds only in-frame clones, not every one. The table shows approximately 92,000 clones, with 80% to 95% occurring only once. The material sequenced was peripheral blood, taken in the first trimester of pregnancy. These receptors all come from a female donor with multiple sclerosis, enrolled in a pregnancy study.

CDR3 in DNA: TGTGCCAGCAGTCCAACCCGGGACAGGTACAATGAGCAGTTCTTC. Translating gives CASSPTRDRYNEQFF. The chain uses TRBV6-5 and TRBJ2-1; 8 bases fit TRBD1. This CDR3 spans 15 amino acids. After removal of 5 bases from V and 4 bases from J, the junction contained 7 bases not matched to a gene. CDR1 and CDR2 from the germline V gene are MNHEY and SVGAGI.

This clone was seen once. An end of the junction does not agree with germline; a read error may underlie this. This chain links TRBV4-1 with TRBJ1-2; D possibly corresponds to TRBD1 (6 bases). There are 15 residues in the CDR3. Germline V lookup: CDR1 MGHRA, CDR2 YSYEKL. This chain's CDR3 is CVSNHVGGGDYGYTF. The CDR3 nucleotides are TGCGTCAGCAACCATGTCGGAGGGGGGGACTATGGCTACACCTTC.

The V and J genes are TRBV30 and TRBJ2-1; 7 bases align to TRBD2. Germline-derived CDR1 and CDR2 are GTSNPN and SVGIG (reference sequence). The CDR3 spans 17 residues. The J segment lost 3 bases and the V segment lost 0 bases, leaving 11 bases of the junction unmatched. The CDR3 is CAWSVRGGSLVYNEQFF. The CDR3 DNA reads TGTGCCTGGAGTGTACGGGGCGGGAGTCTCGTCTACAATGAGCAGTTCTTC.

The chain links TRBV10-3 to TRBJ2-7, with 9 bases matching TRBD1. The CDR3 has 16 amino acids. In germline, CDR1 is ENHRY, CDR2 SYGVKD. The trim removed 2 bases at V and 3 bases at J, leaving 8 bases unmatched. The CDR3 loop reads CAISEDRGSLGYEQYF. Written as DNA, the CDR3 is TGTGCCATCAGTGAGGACAGGGGGTCTTTGGGCTACGAGCAGTACTTC.

The rearrangement joins TRBV9 to TRBJ2-3; possibly TRBD2 for D (5 bases). With 3 bases removed from V and 6 bases from J, the gap between germline ends came to 14 bases. The CDR3 is made up of 14 amino acids. Germline loops: CDR1 SGDLS, CDR2 YYNGEE. In DNA form, the CDR3 reads TGTGCCAGCAGCGCCCGCTTGGTAGCGGATACGCAGTATTTT. As protein: CASSARLVADTQYF.

The gene calls are TRBV7-2 and TRBJ1-4; 9 bases are shared with TRBD1. The CDR3 loop spans 19 amino acids. Germline V lookup: CDR1 SGHTA, CDR2 FQGNSA. The V segment lost 0 bases and the J segment 0 bases; nucleotides outside the gene matches: 8. The CDR3 reads CASSLASGTGSATNEKLFF. The CDR3 nucleotides read TGTGCCAGCAGCTTAGCGTCAGGGACAGGGAGTGCAACTAATGAAAAACTGTTTTTT.

This chain joins TRBV29-1 and TRBJ1-1; 8 bases map to TRBD1. The CDR3 sequence is 11 residues long. CDR1 and CDR2 (germline): SQVTM, ANQGSEA. The CDR3 DNA reads as TGCAGTGCTCCTTACAGGGGGGGAGCTTTCTTT. This codes for CSAPYRGGAFF.

This clone was observed a single time. V is TRBV30 and J is TRBJ1-2; TRBD1 matches at 12 bases. Trimming cost V 5 bases and J 8 bases; bases outside gene matches: 3. CDR1 is GTSNPN and CDR2 is SVGIG in the germline V gene (reference sequence). The CDR3 is made up of 12 amino acids. CDR3: CAWDGTGGGYTF. CDR3 coding DNA: TGTGCCTGGGACGGGACAGGGGGCGGCTACACCTTC. The variable domain in full, with the rest retrieved from reference TRBV30 and TRBJ1-2, is SQTIHQWPATLVQPVGSPLSLECTVEGTSNPNLYWYRQAAGRGLQLLFYSVGIGQISSEVPQNLSASRPQDRQFILSSKKLLLSDSGFYLCAWDGTGGGYTFGSGTRLTVV.

This clone was counted a few times. The chain couples TRBV11-2 to TRBJ1-2, with 10 bases that match TRBD1. Germline V CDR1 and CDR2: SGHAT, FQNNGV. There are 13 residues in the CDR3. V shed 6 bases, J shed 3 bases, and the junction held 1 base outside the gene matches. The CDR3 here is CASRGQGHYGYTF. The DNA of the CDR3 is TGTGCCAGCAGGGGACAGGGGCACTATGGCTACACCTTC.

The rearrangement links TRBV23-1 to TRBJ2-2; tentatively, D is TRBD2 (5 bases). TRBV23-1 is reported as an ORF; its role is uncertain. The CDR3 runs to 19 residues. V lost 3 bases, J lost 1 base, and 21 bases lay in between. The DNA for the CDR3 is TGCGCCAGCAGTCACACCCCCTCAAAGGAGGACCTGAACACCGGGGAGCTGTTTTTT. Translating gives CASSHTPSKEDLNTGELFF.

The chain employs TRBV29-1 and TRBJ1-3; no reliable D call. Germline V lookup: CDR1 SQVTM, CDR2 ANQGSEA. V was pared by 4 bases and J by 0 bases, with 7 bases between. The CDR3 spans 13 residues. The CDR3 spells CSVALFSGNTIYF. Written as DNA, the CDR3 is TGCAGCGTTGCTCTGTTCTCTGGAAACACCATATATTTT.

This clone appeared once. This chain links TRBV5-6 with TRBJ2-7, with 10 bases aligning to TRBD2. CDR1 SGHDT and CDR2 YYEEEE come from the germline V gene. The trim removed 1 base at V and 2 bases at J, leaving 9 bases unmatched. The CDR3 has 17 amino acids. For the CDR3, the DNA is TGTGCCAGCAGCTTGCGACTAGCGGGTAATCCTCCCTACGAGCAGTACTTC. Translated: CASSLRLAGNPPYEQYF.

The rearrangement links TRBV18 to TRBJ2-3, with D possibly matching TRBD1 (5 bases). Germline assignment: CDR1 KGHSH and CDR2 LQKENI. The CDR3 spans 16 residues. The V end lost 3 bases, the J end lost 0 bases, and 13 bases lay between the germline ends. The CDR3 loop reads CASSPTQGSSTDTQYF. The CDR3, as DNA: TGTGCCAGCTCACCTACGCAGGGCTCTAGCACAGATACGCAGTATTTT. The full variable domain, completed using reference TRBV18 and TRBJ2-3, is NAGVMQNPRHLVRRRGQEARLRCSPMKGHSHVYWYRQLPEEGLKFMVYLQKENIIDESGMPKERFSAEFPKEGPSILRIQQVVRGDSAAYFCASSPTQGSSTDTQYFGPGTRLTVL.